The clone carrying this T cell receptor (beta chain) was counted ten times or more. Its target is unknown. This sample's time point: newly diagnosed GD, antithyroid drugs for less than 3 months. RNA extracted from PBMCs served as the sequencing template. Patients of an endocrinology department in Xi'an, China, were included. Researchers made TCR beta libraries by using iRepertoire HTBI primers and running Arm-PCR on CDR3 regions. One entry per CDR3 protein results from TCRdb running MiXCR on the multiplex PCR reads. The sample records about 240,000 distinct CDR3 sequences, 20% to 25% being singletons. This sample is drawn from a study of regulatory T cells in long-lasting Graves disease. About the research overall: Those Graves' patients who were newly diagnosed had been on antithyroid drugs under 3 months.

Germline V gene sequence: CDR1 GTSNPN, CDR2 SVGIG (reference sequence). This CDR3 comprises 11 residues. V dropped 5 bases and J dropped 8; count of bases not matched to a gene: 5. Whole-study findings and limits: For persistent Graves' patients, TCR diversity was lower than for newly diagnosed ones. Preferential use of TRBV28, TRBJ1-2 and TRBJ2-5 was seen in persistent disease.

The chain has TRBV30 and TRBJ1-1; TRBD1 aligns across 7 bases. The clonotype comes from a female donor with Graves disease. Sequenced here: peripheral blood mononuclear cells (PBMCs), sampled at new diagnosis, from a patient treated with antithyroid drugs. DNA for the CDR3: TGTGCCTGGCAACAGGGGACCGAAGCTTTCTTT. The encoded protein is CAWQQGTEAFF.